One sample yielded the 23 T cell receptor beta chains listed below, sequenced in a study of shared clonotypes between healthy human individuals. TCRdb's copy holds only in-frame clones and misses some; the assay was immunoSEQ multiplex PCR. The sample records millions of clones, 95% being singletons. Input material: naive CD4+ T cells sorted from blood. Subset described: CD45RA+ positively selected. The source is a man in his late teens or twenties in good health.

In the case of this clone: Other nucleotide sequences in the sample specify the same CDR3. In DNA, the CDR3 is TGCAGCGTGGGGCGGGGAGCAGATACGCAGTATTTT. Translation: CSVGRGADTQYF. This chain joins TRBV29-1 and TRBJ2-3; tentative D call: TRBD2 (6 bases). Germline V CDR1 and CDR2: SQVTM, ANQGSEA. CDR3 length: 12 amino acids. V lost 6 bases, J lost 4 bases, and 11 bases lay in between.

V and J are TRBV9 and TRBJ1-6, with unresolved D. This CDR3 has 13 amino acids. CDR1 and CDR2 (germline): SGDLS, YYNGEE. V lost 0 bases, J lost 8 bases, and 6 bases lay in between. CDR3 region: CASSVALDSPLHF. CDR3 nucleotide sequence: TGTGCCAGCAGCGTAGCTTTAGATTCACCCCTCCACTTT.

The chain combines TRBV6-5 with TRBJ2-7; 9 nucleotides agree with TRBD1. Germline V gene lookup returns CDR1 MNHEY and CDR2 SVGAGI. V dropped 4 bases and J dropped 4; count of bases not matched to a gene: 2. CDR3 length: 13 amino acids. CDR3 in DNA: TGTGCCAGCAGTTCCGGGACAGGGTACGAGCAGTACTTC. This translates into CASSSGTGYEQYF.

The rearrangement joins TRBV5-1 to TRBJ2-3; no clear D gene. CDR3 length: 15 residues. V was trimmed by 4 bases and J by 2 bases, leaving 14 bases between them. Germline loops: CDR1 SGHRS, CDR2 YFSETQ. For the CDR3, the DNA is TGCGCCAGCAGCCCCAACCCGAGCCCCACAGATACGCAGTATTTT. This codes for CASSPNPSPTDTQYF.

The chain employs TRBV9 and TRBJ1-1; D is undetermined. There are 15 residues in the CDR3. CDR1 and CDR2 from the germline V gene are SGDLS and YYNGEE. Trimming shortened V by 0 bases and J by 0 bases, and 9 bases separated the two germline ends. The CDR3 region has the DNA TGTGCCAGCAGCGTAGGTAGGGCCATGAACACTGAAGCTTTCTTT. Protein sequence: CASSVGRAMNTEAFF.

The chain links TRBV4-3 to TRBJ1-2; the D is unclear. V was pared by 2 bases and J by 4 bases, with 17 bases between. Per the germline V gene, CDR1 is LGHNA and CDR2 is YSLEER. This CDR3 comprises 16 residues. CDR3 bases: TGCGCCAGCAGCCAAAACTACCCCTCCGATATCTATGGCTACACCTTC. As protein: CASSQNYPSDIYGYTF.

The genes are TRBV2 and TRBJ2-1; 11 positions agree with TRBD2. There are 14 residues in the CDR3. Germline V gene lookup returns CDR1 SNHLY and CDR2 FYNNEI. The junction had 3 bases not matched to a gene; V was cut back by 5 bases and J by 6 bases. The CDR3 bases are TGTGCCAGCAGTACTAGCGGGGGCAGCAATGAGCAGTTCTTC. Its translation is CASSTSGGSNEQFF.

The chain joins TRBV11-2 to TRBJ2-3, with 10 bases identical to TRBD1. The CDR3 totals 13 residues. V lost 8 bases and J lost 7; bases outside the gene matches: 6. Germline CDR1 SGHAT, CDR2 FQNNGV. In nucleotides, the CDR3 is TGTGCCAGCGCGGGGGACAGGGGAAATACGCAGTATTTT. It yields the protein CASAGDRGNTQYF.

The chain recombines TRBV4-1 with TRBJ2-7; D is tentatively TRBD1 or TRBD2 (6 bases each). V was trimmed by 6 bases and J by 7 bases, leaving 16 bases between them. Germline CDR1 and CDR2: MGHRA and YSYEKL. The CDR3 has 13 amino acids. The DNA of the CDR3 is TGCGCCAGCAGGCGGGACACTTTGGGGGAGCAGTACTTC. Encoded protein: CASRRDTLGEQYF.

V and J are TRBV4-1 and TRBJ1-2; TRBD1 is a possible D gene (6 bases). V lost 4 bases to trimming and J lost 3 bases, with 9 bases between them. The CDR3 consists of 13 residues. CDR1 MGHRA and CDR2 YSYEKL come from the germline V gene. CDR3 bases: TGCGCCAGCAGCCCCGGACAGTACTATGGCTACACCTTC. Translation gives CASSPGQYYGYTF.

The gene calls are TRBV25-1 and TRBJ2-5, with D perhaps TRBD2 (6 bases). Germline V lookup: CDR1 MGHDK, CDR2 SYGVNS. CDR3 size: 15 residues. Trimming pared 8 bases from V and 0 bases from J, leaving 16 bases between. The CDR3 sequence is CASGELAWYQETQYF. CDR3 DNA sequence: TGTGCCAGCGGGGAGCTAGCGTGGTACCAAGAGACCCAGTACTTC.

The rearrangement joins TRBV27 to TRBJ1-1; 10 bases line up with TRBD1. The V and J ends lost 6 bases and 3 bases, in that order; junction bases with no gene match: 4. The CDR3 is made up of 14 amino acids. Germline V gene lookup returns CDR1 MNHEY and CDR2 SMNVEV (reference sequence). The CDR3 reads CASSRTGGYTEAFF. CDR3 nucleotide sequence: TGTGCCAGCAGCCGGACAGGGGGATACACTGAAGCTTTCTTT.

The chain has TRBV30 and TRBJ2-4; the D is unclear. Germline V gene sequence: CDR1 GTSNPN, CDR2 SVGIG (reference sequence). CDR3 length: 14 residues. Trimming took 2 bases from V and 4 from J, leaving 12 bases between them. In DNA, the CDR3 is TGTGCCTGGAGTCCCGGAAGCAAAAAAAACATTCAGTACTTC. The encoded protein is CAWSPGSKKNIQYF. Variable domain in full (rest from reference TRBV30 and TRBJ2-4): SQTIHQWPATLVQPVGSPLSLECTVEGTSNPNLYWYRQAAGRGLQLLFYSVGIGQISSEVPQNLSASRPQDRQFILSSKKLLLSDSGFYLCAWSPGSKKNIQYFGAGTRLSVL.

The chain carries TRBV11-1 and TRBJ2-5, with D possibly being TRBD1 (7 bases). This CDR3 contains 14 residues. Per germline, CDR1 SGHAT and CDR2 FQDESV (reference sequence). Trimming cost V 5 bases and J 5 bases, with 15 bases left between them. The CDR3 loop is CASSRRGSGETQYF. Here the CDR3 DNA reads TGTGCCAGCAGCCGCAGGGGGAGCGGGGAGACCCAGTACTTC.

The chain couples TRBV5-1 to TRBJ2-3; 7 bases are a match to TRBD2. This CDR3 contains 15 residues. Germline CDR1 reads SGHRS; CDR2 reads YFSETQ. The ends lost 4 bases at V and 0 bases at J; junction bases unmatched: 5. The CDR3 coding sequence is TGCGCCAGCAGCGGGGGGGACCCTAGCACAGATACGCAGTATTTT. Translation gives CASSGGDPSTDTQYF.

This sequence joins TRBV6-8 and TRBJ2-1, with 8 bases aligning to TRBD1. Germline lookup yields CDR1 MNHGY and CDR2 SAAAGT. The CDR3 covers 17 residues. V shed 1 base and J 1 base; nucleotides not matched to a gene: 6. CDR3 nucleotides: TGTGCCAGCAGTTACTGGGGACAGGACCTATCCTACAATGAGCAGTTCTTC. This sequence encodes CASSYWGQDLSYNEQFF.

The V gene is TRBV10-1, the J gene TRBJ2-5, with 10 positions matching TRBD2. The J segment lost 5 bases and the V segment lost 5 bases, leaving 5 bases of the junction unmatched. The germline CDR1 and CDR2 sequences are WNHNN and SYGVQD (reference sequence). CDR3 length: 14 amino acids. CDR3 sequence reads: CASSTTSGIETQYF. CDR3 nucleotide sequence: TGCGCCAGCAGTACAACTAGCGGGATTGAGACCCAGTACTTC.

The chain is built from TRBV12-5 and TRBJ2-1; 13 bases map to TRBD2. This CDR3 region has 17 residues. Germline CDR1 and CDR2: LGHNT and FRNRAP. Trimming cost V 1 base and J 9 bases; bases outside gene matches: 9. The CDR3 loop is CASGLARTSGRGGEQFF. In DNA, the CDR3 is TGTGCTAGTGGTTTGGCCCGGACTAGCGGGAGAGGAGGTGAGCAGTTCTTC.

The chain employs TRBV2 and TRBJ2-5; D remains unclear. V lost 1 base and J lost 4, with 7 bases in between. CDR1 and CDR2 (germline): SNHLY, FYNNEI. The CDR3 has 13 residues. This CDR3 is CASSEGILETQYF. For the CDR3, the DNA is TGTGCCAGCAGTGAAGGAATACTAGAGACCCAGTACTTC.

The chain has TRBV10-3 and TRBJ1-1; maybe TRBD1 (5 bases). Germline lookup yields CDR1 ENHRY and CDR2 SYGVKD. Trimming shortened V by 3 bases and J by 10 bases, and 15 bases separated the two germline ends. This CDR3 contains 13 residues. CDR3 coding DNA: TGTGCCATCAGTGAATGGGAGGGGTTCGTAGCTTTCTTT. It specifies CAISEWEGFVAFF.

The chain carries TRBV27 and TRBJ2-5; 13 bases are a match to TRBD2. Germline CDR1 reads MNHEY; CDR2 reads SMNVEV (reference sequence). Losses at the gene ends were 3 bases for V and 5 bases for J; bases not matched to a gene: 6. The CDR3 contains 16 residues. The CDR3: CASSFTSGGERETQYF. The CDR3 DNA sequence: TGTGCCAGCAGTTTTACTAGCGGGGGGGAGCGGGAGACCCAGTACTTC.

This chain's CDR3 is CASSLEAGTYGYTF. For the CDR3, the DNA is TGTGCCAGCAGTCTAGAGGCGGGAACATATGGCTACACCTTC. This chain connects TRBV6-6 to TRBJ1-2; D is unresolved. Looked up from germline, CDR1 is MNHNY and CDR2 is SVGAGI (reference sequence). Trimming took off 5 bases at V and 5 bases at J, with 15 bases between the two ends. This CDR3 has 14 residues.

This chain connects TRBV7-8 to TRBJ2-3; D is unresolved. V dropped 5 bases and J dropped 2 bases, with 5 bases sitting between them. The CDR3 runs 12 residues. Germline values: CDR1 SGHVS, CDR2 FQNEAQ. The CDR3: CASSRITDTQYF. The CDR3 DNA reads as TGTGCCAGCAGCCGGATCACAGATACGCAGTATTTT.